This T cell receptor beta chain comes out of a study of preoperative IRX-2 immunotherapy in early breast cancer. Noted treatment: preoperative locoregional IRX-2 cytokine immunotherapy. Sequenced by immunoSEQ multiplex PCR; TCRdb stores in-frame clones only, minus some. This sample carries some 59,000 clones, around 94% of them seen once, and the ten largest clones take roughly 1.7%. CDR3 length equals 16 residues. Germline CDR1 MDHEN, CDR2 SYDVKM. Trimming pared 7 bases from V and 5 bases from J, leaving 20 bases between. The sample here was taken from a patient treated with IRX-2 immunotherapy. This receptor was obtained from a human donor with breast cancer. The V gene is TRBV28, the J gene TRBJ2-2; possibly TRBD2 for D (6 bases). CDR3 nucleotide sequence: TGTGCCAGCACCCAATGGGTGACTAGAGATACCGGGGAGCTGTTTTTT. Translation: CASTQWVTRDTGELFF.